This TCR beta chain is drawn from a study of monozygotic twins with inflammatory bowel disease. The study, taken as a whole, reports: Versus healthy twins, IBD patients showed fewer clonotypes shared with others, especially with disease activity. Data gave no support to a single strong signal or clonotype associated with IBD.

A remark on this clonotype: Its antigen remains unidentified.

The germline V gene has CDR1 DFQATT and CDR2 SNEGSKA (reference sequence). This CDR3 has 13 residues. Eight cDNA synthesis reactions were run for every sample. TCRdb reanalyzed the 5' RACE reads, giving one entry per CDR3 protein sequence and no DNA. The table counts approximately 330,000 distinct CDR3 sequences; around 2% lies in the top ten. This rearrangement joins TRBV20-1 to TRBJ1-3. The sequencing sample was made of blood. The receptor was isolated from a human donor with ulcerative colitis or Crohn's disease, or a healthy co-twin of an affected twin (not recorded which). This chain's CDR3 is CSASRTWEDTIYF.